What follows is one T cell receptor (beta chain) and its context. This entry belongs to a study of blood T cell repertoires in COVID-19. Some clones are missing from TCRdb's copy, which holds only in-frame ones; the method was immunoSEQ multiplex PCR. The sample lists about 220,000 clones, approximately 84% seen once, with more than 2% in the top ten. This CDR3 has 15 amino acids. The V gene's germline CDR1 is SGDLS and CDR2 YYNGEE. Unmatched junction bases numbered 4, after V lost 0 bases and J lost 5 bases. This chain connects TRBV9 to TRBJ1-4, with TRBD1 matching over 7 bases. This clonotype was obtained from a woman aged 60-75 years with acute or convalescent COVID-19. Sequencing input: peripheral blood. The CDR3: CASSVGAGGNEKLFF. The CDR3 DNA sequence: TGTGCCAGCAGCGTAGGGGCAGGGGGGAATGAAAAACTGTTTTTT.